What follows describes a single T cell receptor beta chain. Authors' processing steps: Reference gene primer amplification in the assay estimated nucleated cell counts. Produced via immunoSEQ multiplex PCR; TCRdb's table is partial and in-frame only. That table supplies the V and J calls and clone size; D and trimming were determined from the DNA. The data show over 150,000 clones, around 86% seen once. Germline V gene sequence: CDR1 LNHDA, CDR2 SQIVND (reference sequence). This CDR3 spans 15 amino acids. V lost 3 bases, J lost 9 bases, and 15 bases lay in between. The data were obtained in a study of blood T cell repertoires in COVID-19.

The chain joins TRBV19 to TRBJ1-6, with D perhaps matching TRBD1 (6 bases). The sequencing input was peripheral blood. The receptor's source is a woman aged 70-85 years with COVID-19, enrolled during active disease. The CDR3: CASSMSAGGRSPLHF. CDR3 coding DNA: TGTGCCAGTAGTATGTCGGCGGGGGGCCGTTCACCCCTCCACTTT.